What follows describes a single TCR beta chain. This specimen comes from a study of T cells in tumors after PD-1 blockade. About the study: On average, tumor samples gave about 26,000 TCR templates and approximately 6,000 unique clonotypes.

The repertoire was sequenced with immunoSEQ multiplex PCR; TCRdb's copy has only in-frame clones and lacks some. The table has 7,500 to 9,500 clones, 60% to 70% seen once. The V and J ends lost 3 bases and 13 bases respectively, with 10 bases between them. The CDR3 runs to 11 residues. From germline, CDR1 is LNHDA and CDR2 SQIVND (reference sequence). The TCR comes from a human donor with basal cell carcinoma. The chain carries TRBV19 and TRBJ2-1; D ambiguous. The sequences come from tumor tissue, collected after anti-PD-1 treatment. DNA for the CDR3: TGTGCCAGTAGTATTGGGCTTAAACAGTTCTTC. Translation: CASSIGLKQFF.